The T cell receptor beta chain under discussion was sequenced for a study of cytomegalovirus exposure and HLA in healthy donors. CDR3 size: 14 residues. The germline V gene has CDR1 MNHEY and CDR2 SVGAGI. A remark on this clone: What it binds is unknown. The junction shows a germline mismatch at one end, possibly a read error.

PCR primers comprised 60 Vbeta and 13 Jbeta primers. Sequencing was performed with immunoSEQ multiplex PCR; in TCRdb, only in-frame clones are kept and a portion is missing. The sample has 100,000 or so clones; more than 70% are singletons. Study-level points and caveats: The authors later found TCR association rates varying by HLA locus, with DRB1 most and HLA-C fewest. Later work associated more than 15,000 TCR beta sequences with HLA alleles at 0.05 false discovery rate.

Sequenced input: PBMCs. The chain employs TRBV6-5 and TRBJ1-2, with D perhaps matching TRBD1 (6 bases). The receptor was derived from a man younger than 30 in good health and CMV-seronegative. For the CDR3, the DNA is TGTGCCAGCAGTCAAGACAGGTTTGGCTATGGCTACGCCTTC. Its translation: CASSQDRFGYGYAF.